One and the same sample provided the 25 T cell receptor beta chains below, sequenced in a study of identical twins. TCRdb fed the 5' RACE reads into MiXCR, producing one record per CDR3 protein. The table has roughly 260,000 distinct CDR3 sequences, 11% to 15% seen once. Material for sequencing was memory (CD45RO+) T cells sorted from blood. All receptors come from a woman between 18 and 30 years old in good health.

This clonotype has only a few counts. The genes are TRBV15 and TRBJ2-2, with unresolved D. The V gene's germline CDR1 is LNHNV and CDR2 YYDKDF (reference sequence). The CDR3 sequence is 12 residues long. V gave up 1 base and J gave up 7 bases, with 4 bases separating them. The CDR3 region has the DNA TGTGCCACCAGCAGAGGTGACGGGGAGCTGTTTTTT. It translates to CATSRGDGELFF.

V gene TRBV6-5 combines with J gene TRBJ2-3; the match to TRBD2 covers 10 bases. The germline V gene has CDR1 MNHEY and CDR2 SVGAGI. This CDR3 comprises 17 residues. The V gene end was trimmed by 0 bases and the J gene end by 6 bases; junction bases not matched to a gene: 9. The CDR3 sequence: CASSYSRLAGAGDTQYF. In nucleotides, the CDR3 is TGTGCCAGCAGTTACTCGAGGCTAGCGGGAGCCGGGGATACGCAGTATTTT.

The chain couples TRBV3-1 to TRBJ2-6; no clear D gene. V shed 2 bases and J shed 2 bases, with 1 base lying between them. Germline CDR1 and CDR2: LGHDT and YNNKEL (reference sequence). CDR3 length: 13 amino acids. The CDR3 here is CASSQPGANVLTF. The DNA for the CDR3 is TGTGCCAGCAGCCAACCTGGGGCCAACGTCCTGACTTTC.

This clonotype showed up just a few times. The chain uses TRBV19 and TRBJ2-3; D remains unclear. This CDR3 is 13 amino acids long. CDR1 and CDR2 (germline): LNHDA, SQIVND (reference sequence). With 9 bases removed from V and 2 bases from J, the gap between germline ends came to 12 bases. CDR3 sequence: CASAPQPTDTQYF. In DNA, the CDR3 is TGTGCCAGCGCTCCTCAACCCACAGATACGCAGTATTTT. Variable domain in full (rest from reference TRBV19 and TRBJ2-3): DGGITQSPKYLFRKEGQNVTLSCEQNLNHDAMYWYRQDPGQGLRLIYYSQIVNDFQKGDIAEGYSVSREKKESFPLTVTSAQKNPTAFYLCASAPQPTDTQYFGPGTRLTVL.

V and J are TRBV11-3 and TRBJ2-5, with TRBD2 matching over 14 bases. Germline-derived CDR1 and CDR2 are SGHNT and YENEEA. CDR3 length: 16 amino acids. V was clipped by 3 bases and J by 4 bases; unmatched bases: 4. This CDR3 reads CASSLGLAGARETQYF. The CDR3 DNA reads TGTGCCAGCAGCTTGGGACTAGCGGGGGCCCGAGAGACCCAGTACTTC.

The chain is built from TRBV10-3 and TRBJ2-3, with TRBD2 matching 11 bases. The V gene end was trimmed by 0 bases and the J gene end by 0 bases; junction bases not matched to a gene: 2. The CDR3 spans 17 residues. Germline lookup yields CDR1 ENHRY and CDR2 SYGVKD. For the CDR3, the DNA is TGTGCCATCAGTGAGTCGACTAGCGGGGTTAGCACAGATACGCAGTATTTT. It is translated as CAISESTSGVSTDTQYF.

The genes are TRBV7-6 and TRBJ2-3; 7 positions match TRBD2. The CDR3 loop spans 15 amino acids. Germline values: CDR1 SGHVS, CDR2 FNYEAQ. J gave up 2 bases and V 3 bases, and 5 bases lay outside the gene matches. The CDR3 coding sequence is TGTGCCAGCAGCTTCCTGGGAGGGGACACAGATACGCAGTATTTT. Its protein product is CASSFLGGDTDTQYF.

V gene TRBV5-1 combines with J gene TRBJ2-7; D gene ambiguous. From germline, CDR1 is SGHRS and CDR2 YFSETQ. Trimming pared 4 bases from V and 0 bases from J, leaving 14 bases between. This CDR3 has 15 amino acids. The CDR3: CASSGELLSSYEQYF. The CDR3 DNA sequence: TGCGCCAGCAGCGGAGAACTACTCAGCTCCTACGAGCAGTACTTC. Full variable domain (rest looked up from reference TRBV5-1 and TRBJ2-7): KAGVTQTPRYLIKTRGQQVTLSCSPISGHRSVSWYQQTPGQGLQFLFEYFSETQRNKGNFPGRFSGRQFSNSRSEMNVSTLELGDSALYLCASSGELLSSYEQYFGPGTRLTVT.

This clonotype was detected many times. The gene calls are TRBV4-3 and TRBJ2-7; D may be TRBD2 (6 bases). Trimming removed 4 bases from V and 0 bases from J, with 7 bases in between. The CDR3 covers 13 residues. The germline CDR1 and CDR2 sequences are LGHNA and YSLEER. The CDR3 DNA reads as TGCGCCAGCAGCCGTAGCGGCTCCTACGAGCAGTACTTC. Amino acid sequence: CASSRSGSYEQYF.

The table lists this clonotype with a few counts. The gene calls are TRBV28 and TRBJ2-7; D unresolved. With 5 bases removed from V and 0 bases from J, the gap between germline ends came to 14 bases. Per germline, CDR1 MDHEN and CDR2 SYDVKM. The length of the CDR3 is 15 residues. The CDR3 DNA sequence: TGTGCCAGCAGTCCCTTATCAGGTCTCTCCTACGAGCAGTACTTC. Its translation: CASSPLSGLSYEQYF.

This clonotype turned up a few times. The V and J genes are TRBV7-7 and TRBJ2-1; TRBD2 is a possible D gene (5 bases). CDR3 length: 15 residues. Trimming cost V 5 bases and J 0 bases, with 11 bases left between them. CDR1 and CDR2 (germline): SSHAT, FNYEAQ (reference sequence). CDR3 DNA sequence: TGTGCCAGCAGCCGCTCTAGCTCCTCCTACAATGAGCAGTTCTTC. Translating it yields CASSRSSSSYNEQFF.

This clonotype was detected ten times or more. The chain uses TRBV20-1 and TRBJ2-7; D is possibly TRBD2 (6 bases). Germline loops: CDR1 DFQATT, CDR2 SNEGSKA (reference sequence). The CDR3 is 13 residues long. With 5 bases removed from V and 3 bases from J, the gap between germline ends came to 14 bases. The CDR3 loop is CSARSGVNYEQYF. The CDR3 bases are TGCAGTGCTCGCTCGGGAGTCAACTACGAGCAGTACTTC.

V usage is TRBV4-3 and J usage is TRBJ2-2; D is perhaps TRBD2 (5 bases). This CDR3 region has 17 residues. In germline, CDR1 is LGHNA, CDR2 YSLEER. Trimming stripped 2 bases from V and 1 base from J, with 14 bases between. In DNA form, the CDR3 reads TGCGCCAGCAGCCAAAGAGCTTGGGGAGAGAACACCGGGGAGCTGTTTTTT. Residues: CASSQRAWGENTGELFF.

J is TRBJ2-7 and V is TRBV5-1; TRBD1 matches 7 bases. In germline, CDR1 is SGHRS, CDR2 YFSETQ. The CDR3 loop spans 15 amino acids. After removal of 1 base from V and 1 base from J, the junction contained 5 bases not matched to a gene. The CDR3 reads CASSLFGDSSYEQYF. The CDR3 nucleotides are TGCGCCAGCAGCTTGTTCGGGGACAGTTCCTACGAGCAGTACTTC.

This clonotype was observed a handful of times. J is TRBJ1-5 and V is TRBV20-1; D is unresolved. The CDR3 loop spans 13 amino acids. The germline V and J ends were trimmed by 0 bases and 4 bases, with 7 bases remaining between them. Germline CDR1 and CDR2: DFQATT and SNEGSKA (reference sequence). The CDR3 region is CSAREVLNQPQHF. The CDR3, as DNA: TGCAGTGCTAGAGAGGTCCTGAATCAGCCCCAGCATTTT.

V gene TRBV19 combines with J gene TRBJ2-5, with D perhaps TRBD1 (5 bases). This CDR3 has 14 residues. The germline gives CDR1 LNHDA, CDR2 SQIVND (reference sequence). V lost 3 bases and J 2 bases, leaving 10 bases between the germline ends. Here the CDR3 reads CASSISNRQETQYF. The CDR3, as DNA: TGTGCCAGTAGTATTAGTAACAGGCAAGAGACCCAGTACTTC.

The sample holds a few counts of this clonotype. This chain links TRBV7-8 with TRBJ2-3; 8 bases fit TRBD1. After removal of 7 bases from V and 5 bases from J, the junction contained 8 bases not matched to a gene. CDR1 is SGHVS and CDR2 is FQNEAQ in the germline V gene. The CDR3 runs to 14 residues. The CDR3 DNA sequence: TGTGCCAGCAAGAGGCAGGGGGCGAAAGATACGCAGTATTTT. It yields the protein CASKRQGAKDTQYF.

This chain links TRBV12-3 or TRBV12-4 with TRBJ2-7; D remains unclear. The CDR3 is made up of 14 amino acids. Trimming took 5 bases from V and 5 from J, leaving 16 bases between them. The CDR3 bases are TGTGCCAGCAGTCGCGACTTGTATGGCCACGAGCAGTACTTC. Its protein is CASSRDLYGHEQYF.

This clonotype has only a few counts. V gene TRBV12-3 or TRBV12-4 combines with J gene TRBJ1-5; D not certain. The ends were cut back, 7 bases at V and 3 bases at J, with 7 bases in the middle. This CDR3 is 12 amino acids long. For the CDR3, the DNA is TGTGCCAGCAACACAGTCAATCAGCCCCAGCATTTT. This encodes CASNTVNQPQHF.

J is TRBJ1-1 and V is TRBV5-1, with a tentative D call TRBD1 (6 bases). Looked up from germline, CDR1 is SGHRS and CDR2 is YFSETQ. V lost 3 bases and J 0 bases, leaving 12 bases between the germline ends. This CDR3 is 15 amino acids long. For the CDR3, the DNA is TGCGCCAGCAGCTACGCGGACAGCTTGAACACTGAAGCTTTCTTT. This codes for CASSYADSLNTEAFF.

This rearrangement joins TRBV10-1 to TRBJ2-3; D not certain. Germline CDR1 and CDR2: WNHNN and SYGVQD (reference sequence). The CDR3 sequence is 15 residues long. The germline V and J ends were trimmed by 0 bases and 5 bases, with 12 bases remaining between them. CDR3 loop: CASSESGFSEDTQYF. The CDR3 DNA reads TGCGCCAGCAGTGAGTCGGGATTCTCGGAAGATACGCAGTATTTT.

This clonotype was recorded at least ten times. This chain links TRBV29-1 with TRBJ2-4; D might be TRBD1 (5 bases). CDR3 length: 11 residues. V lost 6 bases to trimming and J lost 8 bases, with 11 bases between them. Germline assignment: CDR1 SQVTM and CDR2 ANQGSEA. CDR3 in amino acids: CSVREADIQYF. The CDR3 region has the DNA TGCAGCGTCAGGGAAGCAGACATTCAGTACTTC.

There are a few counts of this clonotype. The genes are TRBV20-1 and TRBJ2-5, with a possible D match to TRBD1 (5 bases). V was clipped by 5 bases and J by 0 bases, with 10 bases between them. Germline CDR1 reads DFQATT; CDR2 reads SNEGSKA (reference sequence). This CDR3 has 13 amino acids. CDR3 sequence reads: CSAEPGNQETQYF. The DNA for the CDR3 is TGCAGTGCTGAGCCAGGGAACCAAGAGACCCAGTACTTC.

The CDR3, as DNA: TGTGCCAGTAGTATTGGACAGGGGGCCTACGAGCAGTACTTC. This translates into CASSIGQGAYEQYF. This chain connects TRBV19 to TRBJ2-7; 10 bases are a match to TRBD1. J gave up 2 bases and V 3 bases, and 1 base lay outside the gene matches. The CDR3 loop spans 14 amino acids. Germline V lookup: CDR1 LNHDA, CDR2 SQIVND (reference sequence).

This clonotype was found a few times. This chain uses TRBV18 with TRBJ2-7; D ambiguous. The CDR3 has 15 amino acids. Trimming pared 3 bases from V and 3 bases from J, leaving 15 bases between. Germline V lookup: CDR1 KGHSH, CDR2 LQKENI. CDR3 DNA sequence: TGTGCCAGCTCACCGGCCTACGGACGAAACTACGAGCAGTACTTC. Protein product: CASSPAYGRNYEQYF.